This T cell receptor (beta chain) came from a study of blood T cell repertoires in COVID-19. Across the study: T cells, B-cell-depleted T cells, or PBMCs supplied cDNA or gDNA.

Original processing methods: Amplified reference gene primers provided the basis for estimating nucleated cell counts. The method was immunoSEQ multiplex PCR; TCRdb's version includes in-frame clones alone and lacks a portion of them. The V and J calls and clone size come from that table; D and trimming were worked out from the DNA. The sample has approximately 240,000 clones, about 79% seen once. Everyone who took part was roughly 18 to 95 years old, and they came from some 23 US areas. Participants' reported clinical history set cohort assignment. This TCR derives from a woman aged 35 to 49 with acute COVID-19. The specimen was PBMCs or T cells enriched from blood (not recorded which).

CDR3 in amino acids: CASTPTGDEQFF. The CDR3 region has the DNA TGTGCCAGCACCCCCACCGGAGATGAGCAGTTCTTC. The rearrangement uses TRBV2 and TRBJ2-1; D ambiguous. CDR1 SNHLY and CDR2 FYNNEI come from the germline V gene. The CDR3 is 12 amino acids. V was clipped by 7 bases and J by 8 bases, with 12 bases between them.